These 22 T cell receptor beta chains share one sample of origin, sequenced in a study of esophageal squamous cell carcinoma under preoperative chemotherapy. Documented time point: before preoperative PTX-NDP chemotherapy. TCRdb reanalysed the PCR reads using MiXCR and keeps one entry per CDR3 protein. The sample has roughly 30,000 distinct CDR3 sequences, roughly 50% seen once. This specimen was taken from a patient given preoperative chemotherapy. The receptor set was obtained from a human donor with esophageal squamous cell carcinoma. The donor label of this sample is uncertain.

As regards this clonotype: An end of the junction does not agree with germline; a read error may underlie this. CDR3 region: CATGLRGSDQNTQYF. The CDR3 coding sequence is TGTGCCACCGGGCTCCGCGGGTCAGACCAAAACACTCAGTACTTC. This sequence joins TRBV7-2 and TRBJ2-4, with D perhaps TRBD2 (5 bases). The CDR3 extends over 15 amino acids. Germline values: CDR1 SGHTA, CDR2 FQGNSA.

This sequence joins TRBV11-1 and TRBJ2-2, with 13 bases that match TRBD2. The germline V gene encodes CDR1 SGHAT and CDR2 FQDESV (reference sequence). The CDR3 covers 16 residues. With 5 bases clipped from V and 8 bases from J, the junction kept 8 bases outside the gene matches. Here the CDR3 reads CASSLGTSGTRGELFF. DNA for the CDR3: TGTGCCAGCAGCCTTGGGACTAGCGGGACTCGGGGGGAGCTGTTTTTT.

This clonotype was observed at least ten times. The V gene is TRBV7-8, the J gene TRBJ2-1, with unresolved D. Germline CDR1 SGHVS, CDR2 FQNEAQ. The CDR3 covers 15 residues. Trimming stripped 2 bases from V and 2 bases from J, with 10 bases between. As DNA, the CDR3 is TGTGCCAGCAGCTTACTCCCATCAACCTACAATGAGCAGTTCTTC. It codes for CASSLLPSTYNEQFF.

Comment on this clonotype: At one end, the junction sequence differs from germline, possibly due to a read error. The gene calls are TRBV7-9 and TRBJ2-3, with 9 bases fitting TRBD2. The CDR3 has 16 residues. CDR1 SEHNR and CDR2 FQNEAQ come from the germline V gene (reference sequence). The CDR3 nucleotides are TGTGCGAGCAGCTTAGCGGGAGCGTGTGGCACAGATACGCAGTATTTT. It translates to CASSLAGACGTDTQYF.

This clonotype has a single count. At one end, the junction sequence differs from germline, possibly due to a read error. CDR3 sequence reads: CASSPVGVLGETQDF. DNA for the CDR3: TGTGCCAGCTCCCCGGTTGGGGTTTTGGGAGAAACCCAGGACTTC. The V and J genes are TRBV7-3 and TRBJ2-5; tentatively, D is TRBD2 (5 bases). This CDR3 has 15 residues. CDR1 is SGHTA and CDR2 is FQGTGA in the germline V gene.

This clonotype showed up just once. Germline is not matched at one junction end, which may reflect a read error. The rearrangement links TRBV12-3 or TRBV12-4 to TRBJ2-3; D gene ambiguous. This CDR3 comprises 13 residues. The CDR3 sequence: CASDKADTDTQYF. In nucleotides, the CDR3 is TGTGCCAGCGATAAGGCCGACACAGATACGCAGTATTTC.

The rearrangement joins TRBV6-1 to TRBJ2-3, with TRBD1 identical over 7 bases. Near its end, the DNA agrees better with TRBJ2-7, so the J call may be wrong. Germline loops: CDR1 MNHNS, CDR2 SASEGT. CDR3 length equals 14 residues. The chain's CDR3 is CASSPGQTSYEQYF. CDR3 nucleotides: TGTGCCAGCAGTCCGGGACAGACCTCCTACGAGCAGTACTTC.

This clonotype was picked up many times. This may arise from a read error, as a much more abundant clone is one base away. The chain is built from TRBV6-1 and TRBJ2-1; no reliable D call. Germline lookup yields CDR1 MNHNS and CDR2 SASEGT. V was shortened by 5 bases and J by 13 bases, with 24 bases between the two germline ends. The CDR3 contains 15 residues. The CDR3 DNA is TGTGCCAGCAGTCCCTTGACAAGCAGACAAGAGACCCAGTTCTTC. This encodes CASSPLTSRQETQFF.

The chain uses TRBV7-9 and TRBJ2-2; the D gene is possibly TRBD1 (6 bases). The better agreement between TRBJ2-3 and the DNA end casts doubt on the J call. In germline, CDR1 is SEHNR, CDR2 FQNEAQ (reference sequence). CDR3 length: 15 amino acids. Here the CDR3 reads CASSLRQANTGEQYF. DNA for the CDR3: TGTGCCAGCAGCCTAAGACAGGCGAACACCGGGGAGCAGTATTTT.

CDR3 nucleotides: TGTGCCAGCAGCGGGTGGACAGGGTACAATGAGCAGTTCTTC. This translates into CASSGWTGYNEQFF. The rearrangement uses TRBV7-2 and TRBJ2-1; 8 nucleotides match TRBD1. The CDR3 consists of 14 residues. J gave up 4 bases and V 5 bases, and 4 bases lay outside the gene matches. Germline CDR1 is SGHTA and CDR2 is FQGNSA.

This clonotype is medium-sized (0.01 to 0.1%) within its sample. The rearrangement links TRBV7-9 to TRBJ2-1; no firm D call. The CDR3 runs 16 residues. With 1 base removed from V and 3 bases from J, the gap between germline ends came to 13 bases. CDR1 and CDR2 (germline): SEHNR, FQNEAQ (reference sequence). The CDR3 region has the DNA TGTGCCAGCAGCTTAGTTGTTCTAGGGTACTACAATGAGCAGTTCTTC. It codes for CASSLVVLGYYNEQFF.

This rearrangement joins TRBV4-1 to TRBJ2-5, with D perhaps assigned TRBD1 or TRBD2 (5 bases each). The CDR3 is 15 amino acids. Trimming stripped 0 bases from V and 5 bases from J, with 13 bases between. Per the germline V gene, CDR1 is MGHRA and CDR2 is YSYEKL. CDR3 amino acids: CASSQDGARGETQYF. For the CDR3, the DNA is TGCGCCAGCAGCCAAGACGGGGCTAGAGGGGAGACCCAGTACTTC.

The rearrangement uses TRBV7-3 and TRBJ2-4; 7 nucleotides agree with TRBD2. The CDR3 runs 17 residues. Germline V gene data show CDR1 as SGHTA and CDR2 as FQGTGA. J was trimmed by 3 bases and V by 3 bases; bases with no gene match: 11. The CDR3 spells CASSFGPGGGVKNIQYF. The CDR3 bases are TGTGCCAGCAGCTTCGGACCGGGGGGAGGGGTCAAAAACATTCAGTACTTC.

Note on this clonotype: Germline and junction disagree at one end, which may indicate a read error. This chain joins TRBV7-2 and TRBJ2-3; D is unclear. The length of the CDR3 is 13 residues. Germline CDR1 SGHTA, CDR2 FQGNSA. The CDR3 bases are TGTGCCAGCAGGCTGGGCGCCAAAGACATTCAGTACTTT. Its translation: CASRLGAKDIQYF.

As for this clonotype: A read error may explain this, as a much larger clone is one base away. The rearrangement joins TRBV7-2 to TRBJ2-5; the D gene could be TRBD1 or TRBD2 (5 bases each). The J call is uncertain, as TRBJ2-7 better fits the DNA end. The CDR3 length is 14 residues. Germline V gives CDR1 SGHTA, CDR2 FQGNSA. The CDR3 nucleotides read TGTGCCAGCAGCTCCCGGGTGGGGGTTGGCGAGCAGTACTTC. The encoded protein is CASSSRVGVGEQYF.

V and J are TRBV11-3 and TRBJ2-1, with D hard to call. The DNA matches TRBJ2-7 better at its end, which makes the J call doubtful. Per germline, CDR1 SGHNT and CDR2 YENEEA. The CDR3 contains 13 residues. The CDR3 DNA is TGTGCCAGCAGCTCACAGAGCTCCTACGAGCAGTACTTC. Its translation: CASSSQSSYEQYF.

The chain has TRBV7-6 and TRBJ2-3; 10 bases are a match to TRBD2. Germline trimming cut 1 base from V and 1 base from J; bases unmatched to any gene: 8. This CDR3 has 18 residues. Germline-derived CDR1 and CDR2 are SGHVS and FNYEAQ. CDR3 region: CASSLGRAGGPRTDTQYF. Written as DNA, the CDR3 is TGTGCCAGCAGCTTAGGTCGAGCGGGGGGGCCACGCACAGATACGCAGTATTTT. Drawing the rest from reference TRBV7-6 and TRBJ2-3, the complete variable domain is GAGVSQSPRYKVTKRGQDVALRCDPISGHVSLYWYRQALGQGPEFLTYFNYEAQQDKSGLPNDRFSAERPEGSISTLTIQRTEQRDSAMYRCASSLGRAGGPRTDTQYFGPGTRLTVL.

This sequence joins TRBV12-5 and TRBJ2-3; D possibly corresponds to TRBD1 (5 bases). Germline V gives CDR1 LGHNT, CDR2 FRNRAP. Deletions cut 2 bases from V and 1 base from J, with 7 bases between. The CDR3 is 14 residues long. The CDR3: CASGLSQGTDTQYF. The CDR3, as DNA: TGTGCTAGTGGTTTGTCACAGGGCACAGATACGCAGTATTTT.

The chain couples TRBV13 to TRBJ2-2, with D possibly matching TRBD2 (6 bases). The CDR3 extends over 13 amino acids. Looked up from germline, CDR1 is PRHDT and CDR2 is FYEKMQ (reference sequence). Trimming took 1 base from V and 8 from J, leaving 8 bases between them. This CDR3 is CASSLVSGGELFF. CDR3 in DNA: TGTGCCAGCAGCTTAGTCAGCGGGGGGGAGCTGTTTTTT.

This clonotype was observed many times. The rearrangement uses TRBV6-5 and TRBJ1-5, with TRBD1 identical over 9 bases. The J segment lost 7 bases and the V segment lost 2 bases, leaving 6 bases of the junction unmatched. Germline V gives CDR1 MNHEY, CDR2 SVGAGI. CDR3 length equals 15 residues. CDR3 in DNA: TGTGCCAGCAGTTACGGTACAGGGGGCGACCAGCCCCAGCATTTT. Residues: CASSYGTGGDQPQHF.

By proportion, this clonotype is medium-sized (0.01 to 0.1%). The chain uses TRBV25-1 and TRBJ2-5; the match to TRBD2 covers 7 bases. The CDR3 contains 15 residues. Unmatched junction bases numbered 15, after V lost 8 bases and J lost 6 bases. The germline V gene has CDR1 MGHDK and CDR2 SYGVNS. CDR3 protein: CASLPSMGGIQTQYF. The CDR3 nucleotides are TGTGCCAGCCTACCGTCGATGGGGGGGATCCAGACCCAGTACTTC.

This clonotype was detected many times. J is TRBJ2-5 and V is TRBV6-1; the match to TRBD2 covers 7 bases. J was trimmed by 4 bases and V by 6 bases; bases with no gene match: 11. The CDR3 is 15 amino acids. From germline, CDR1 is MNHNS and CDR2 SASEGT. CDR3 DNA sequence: TGTGCCAGCAGAAGTAGCGGGTCCCGGGGAGAGACCCAGTACTTC. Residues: CASRSSGSRGETQYF.